One and the same sample provided the 30 T cell receptor beta chains below, sequenced in a study of T cells after posttransplantation cyclophosphamide. Sampled 1 year posttransplant, controls received myeloablative marrow transplants, methotrexate and a calcineurin inhibitor. Profiling relied on immunoSEQ multiplex PCR, and the TCRdb table lists in-frame clones only, not all of them. This table holds 15,000 to 20,000 clones, approximately 78% found once. This material consisted of PBMCs, taken 441 days after allogeneic stem cell transplant with calcineurin inhibitor and methotrexate. The source is a young adult male patient who received an allogeneic stem cell transplant from an unrelated donor, was CMV-positive, and had acute and chronic GVHD. Some T cells may have originated in the graft donor.

The chain joins TRBV5-1 to TRBJ2-3; TRBD1 agrees at 8 bases. CDR1 is SGHRS, CDR2 YFSETQ, per germline. J lost 5 bases, V lost 6 bases, and 5 bases had no gene match. This CDR3 is 13 amino acids long. CDR3 coding DNA: TGCGCCAGCAACACAGGGGGTGAAGATACGCAGTATTTT. Translation: CASNTGGEDTQYF.

In this sample, this clone turned up a few times. The J gene is TRBJ2-7, the V gene TRBV7-9; 8 bases line up with TRBD2. Trimming cost V 2 bases and J 4 bases; bases outside gene matches: 10. CDR3 length: 16 amino acids. Per the germline V gene, CDR1 is SEHNR and CDR2 is FQNEAQ (reference sequence). This chain's CDR3 is CASSLSRAGGGYEQYF. DNA of the CDR3: TGTGCCAGCAGCTTAAGTCGGGCGGGAGGTGGATACGAGCAGTACTTC.

The rearrangement links TRBV5-6 to TRBJ1-3; possibly TRBD1 for D (5 bases). This CDR3 spans 16 amino acids. CDR1 is SGHDT, CDR2 YYEEEE, per germline. Between the trimmed V and J ends, which lost 4 bases and 0 bases, there was a span of 14 bases. CDR3: CASSSSGQASGNTIYF. In DNA, the CDR3 is TGTGCCAGCAGCAGTTCCGGACAAGCCTCTGGAAACACCATATATTTT.

The V gene is TRBV6-6, the J gene TRBJ1-2; D gene uncertain. Germline V gene lookup returns CDR1 MNHNY and CDR2 SVGAGI (reference sequence). The CDR3 runs 14 residues. Trimming removed 1 base from V and 2 bases from J, with 8 bases in between. The DNA of the CDR3 is TGTGCCAGCAGTTACTTCGGCGGAAACTATGGCTACACCTTC. Its protein is CASSYFGGNYGYTF.

This chain connects TRBV7-6 to TRBJ2-5; TRBD2 agrees at 12 bases. CDR3 length equals 16 residues. Germline V gene lookup returns CDR1 SGHVS and CDR2 FNYEAQ. The V segment lost 1 base and the J segment 2 bases; nucleotides outside the gene matches: 2. CDR3 nucleotide sequence: TGTGCCAGCAGCTTAGGTCTAGCGGGGGGGCAAGAGACCCAGTACTTC. Translation gives CASSLGLAGGQETQYF.

The rearrangement uses TRBV7-2 and TRBJ2-2; a weak D match, TRBD1 (5 bases). CDR3 size: 16 residues. V lost 2 bases and J 4 bases, leaving 14 bases between the germline ends. Per the germline V gene, CDR1 is SGHTA and CDR2 is FQGNSA. The CDR3 DNA sequence: TGTGCCAGCAGCTTAATGCCAGGGCGAATCACCGGGGAGCTGTTTTTT. Translating gives CASSLMPGRITGELFF.

This rearrangement joins TRBV19 to TRBJ2-1; 9 positions match TRBD2. The CDR3 loop spans 16 amino acids. Germline CDR1 and CDR2: LNHDA and SQIVND (reference sequence). With V trimmed by 6 bases and J by 4 bases, 10 bases remained unmatched. The CDR3: CASRSAGTSKYNEQFF. For the CDR3, the DNA is TGTGCCAGTAGAAGCGCCGGGACTAGCAAATACAATGAGCAGTTCTTC.

The chain combines TRBV6-5 with TRBJ1-3; D ambiguous. The CDR3 runs 15 residues. V was trimmed by 0 bases and J by 7 bases, leaving 13 bases between them. Germline CDR1 reads MNHEY; CDR2 reads SVGAGI. CDR3 DNA: TGTGCCAGCAGTTACTCGATACTGGTGGGCAACACCATATATTTT. This sequence encodes CASSYSILVGNTIYF.

Details on this clone: It is unclear where the CDR3 begins or ends on the DNA, so no DNA is shown, and the CDR3 is as TCRdb lists it. This chain uses TRBV6-1 with TRBJ1-1; the table's D call, TRBD1, was not checked against the DNA. From germline, CDR1 is MNHNS and CDR2 SASEGT. The CDR3 is 15 residues long, ends included. The CDR3 sequence is CASSILGLLNTEAFF.

The chain links TRBV28 to TRBJ2-7; 7 bases agree with TRBD1. The CDR3 consists of 14 residues. Germline trimming cut 7 bases from V and 2 bases from J; bases unmatched to any gene: 8. Germline loops: CDR1 MDHEN, CDR2 SYDVKM. The CDR3 protein is CASKTTGFAYEQYF. CDR3 in DNA: TGTGCCAGCAAAACGACAGGGTTTGCCTACGAGCAGTACTTC.

This chain links TRBV19 with TRBJ2-1; the match to TRBD2 covers 10 bases. The CDR3 has 20 amino acids. Germline CDR1 is LNHDA and CDR2 is SQIVND (reference sequence). The V and J ends lost 5 bases and 3 bases, in that order; junction bases with no gene match: 19. The CDR3: CASSPSGSSGGANSYNEQFF. The CDR3 DNA sequence: TGTGCCAGTAGTCCCTCCGGTTCTAGCGGGGGAGCTAACAGCTACAATGAGCAGTTCTTC.

This clone was seen just once. The chain has TRBV11-1 and TRBJ2-3; no reliable D call. V was shortened by 3 bases and J by 0 bases, with 7 bases between the two germline ends. CDR1 is SGHAT, CDR2 FQDESV, per germline (reference sequence). The CDR3 length is 14 residues. CDR3 protein: CASSFGASTDTQYF. The CDR3 region has the DNA TGTGCCAGCAGCTTCGGTGCCAGCACAGATACGCAGTATTTT.

CDR3: CASTGGSGFPGELFF. CDR3 DNA: TGTGCCAGCACCGGGGGGTCGGGATTCCCCGGGGAGCTGTTTTTT. The chain recombines TRBV6-5 with TRBJ2-2; TRBD2 matches at 7 bases. With 7 bases clipped from V and 6 bases from J, the junction kept 11 bases outside the gene matches. This CDR3 region has 15 residues. Looked up from germline, CDR1 is MNHEY and CDR2 is SVGAGI.

This clone has only one observation. The chain carries TRBV7-9 and TRBJ2-7; 13 nucleotides match TRBD2. Germline CDR1 reads SEHNR; CDR2 reads FQNEAQ (reference sequence). V dropped 5 bases and J dropped 6; count of bases not matched to a gene: 7. The CDR3 is 15 amino acids. This chain's CDR3 is CASSPQLAGGGEQYF. The CDR3 region has the DNA TGTGCCAGCAGCCCGCAACTAGCGGGAGGGGGCGAGCAGTACTTC.

The chain links TRBV2 to TRBJ2-6; a possible D gene is TRBD1 (5 bases). The CDR3 spans 18 residues. V lost 0 bases and J 4 bases, leaving 16 bases between the germline ends. In germline, CDR1 is SNHLY, CDR2 FYNNEI. CDR3 sequence (DNA): TGTGCCAGCAGTGAAGCTGCAGGGCCCCTTGGGGGGGCCAACGTCCTGACTTTC. This encodes CASSEAAGPLGGANVLTF.

The sample holds one count of this clone. V usage is TRBV6-5 and J usage is TRBJ2-7; D call uncertain. CDR1 and CDR2 from the germline V gene are MNHEY and SVGAGI. V lost 6 bases and J lost 7, with 10 bases in between. There are 11 residues in the CDR3. The CDR3 is CASRRGGEQYF. In DNA, the CDR3 is TGTGCCAGCAGGAGAGGTGGGGAGCAGTACTTC.

The count of this clone is one. The chain is built from TRBV4-1 and TRBJ1-2; 7 nucleotides agree with TRBD1. The CDR3 is 15 amino acids. V lost 6 bases, J lost 7 bases, and 14 bases stayed unmatched. CDR1 is MGHRA and CDR2 is YSYEKL in the germline V gene. The CDR3 protein is CASRPTEGAEFGYTF. The CDR3 DNA reads TGCGCCAGCAGACCAACGGAGGGGGCCGAGTTTGGCTACACCTTC.

This clone was observed a single time. V and J are TRBV27 and TRBJ2-5, with 9 bases matching TRBD2. The CDR3 is 15 amino acids. Germline lookup yields CDR1 MNHEY and CDR2 SMNVEV (reference sequence). Unmatched junction bases numbered 16, after V lost 6 bases and J lost 11 bases. Written as DNA, the CDR3 is TGTGCCAGCAGCTCGTGGGCGGGAGGGTTCCGGGAGCAGTACTTC. This translates into CASSSWAGGFREQYF.

V usage is TRBV2 and J usage is TRBJ2-5; 12 bases are a match to TRBD2. V trimming: 3 bases; J trimming: 4 bases; junction bases outside the gene matches: 9. Germline V gene data show CDR1 as SNHLY and CDR2 as FYNNEI. The CDR3 consists of 17 residues. The CDR3 spells CASSEWLAGGQVETQYF. In DNA form, the CDR3 reads TGTGCCAGCAGTGAGTGGCTAGCGGGAGGGCAGGTAGAGACCCAGTACTTC.

The chain combines TRBV6-6 with TRBJ2-7; D remains ambiguous. This CDR3 region has 12 residues. Germline V gene lookup returns CDR1 MNHNY and CDR2 SVGAGI (reference sequence). Trimming took 6 bases from V and 3 from J, leaving 9 bases between them. CDR3 amino acids: CASRAPGYEQYF. In nucleotides, the CDR3 is TGTGCCAGCAGGGCCCCTGGCTACGAGCAGTACTTC.

The sample holds a few counts of this clone. The chain joins TRBV7-9 to TRBJ1-1; 9 bases match TRBD1. This CDR3 comprises 16 residues. Trimming cost V 5 bases and J 0 bases; bases outside gene matches: 7. The germline V gene has CDR1 SEHNR and CDR2 FQNEAQ (reference sequence). For the CDR3, the DNA is TGTGCCAGCAGCCAAGCCGGGACAGGGTTGAACACTGAAGCTTTCTTT. Encoded protein: CASSQAGTGLNTEAFF.

This chain connects TRBV28 to TRBJ1-2, with D tentatively TRBD1 (6 bases). In germline, CDR1 is MDHEN, CDR2 SYDVKM. This CDR3 comprises 18 residues. The V end was cut by 1 base, the J end by 3 bases, with 21 bases between. The CDR3 protein is CASSLFGNRDQLDYGYTF. The DNA of the CDR3 is TGTGCCAGCAGTTTATTCGGCAACAGGGACCAGTTAGACTATGGCTACACCTTC.

The genes are TRBV11-3 and TRBJ2-6; D remains ambiguous. Germline V gene lookup returns CDR1 SGHNT and CDR2 YENEEA. V was clipped by 1 base and J by 1 base, with 8 bases between them. The CDR3 has 16 residues. CDR3 amino acids: CASSLASGSGANVLTF. For the CDR3, the DNA is TGTGCCAGCAGCTTAGCCTCCGGTTCTGGGGCCAACGTCCTGACTTTC.

V usage is TRBV2 and J usage is TRBJ1-5; D is undetermined. The germline gives CDR1 SNHLY, CDR2 FYNNEI. Trimming removed 2 bases from V and 2 bases from J, with 10 bases in between. The CDR3 length is 15 residues. For the CDR3, the DNA is TGTGCCAGCAGTGAACTCAGGCGGGGCAATCAGCCCCAGCATTTT. Translating gives CASSELRRGNQPQHF.

V is TRBV6-6 and J is TRBJ1-4, with unresolved D. CDR1 is MNHNY, CDR2 SVGAGI, per germline (reference sequence). This CDR3 spans 14 amino acids. Trimming removed 2 bases from V and 8 bases from J, with 12 bases in between. The CDR3 coding sequence is TGTGCCAGCAGTTACCCGACCGGAGGGGAAAAACTGTTTTTT. Translating gives CASSYPTGGEKLFF.

The chain joins TRBV4-2 to TRBJ1-6; D is perhaps TRBD1 (5 bases). The length of the CDR3 is 16 residues. Per the germline V gene, CDR1 is LGHNA and CDR2 is YNFKEQ. The ends were cut back, 1 base at V and 9 bases at J, with 16 bases in the middle. The CDR3 coding sequence is TGTGCCAGCAGCCAAGTCCTTAGTCAGGGTGCTTCACCCCTCCACTTT. Its protein is CASSQVLSQGASPLHF.

The table lists this clone with a few counts. The V gene is TRBV5-1, the J gene TRBJ1-1; 7 bases are a match to TRBD1. V was clipped by 5 bases and J by 3 bases; unmatched bases: 10. This CDR3 is built from 15 residues. Germline assignment: CDR1 SGHRS and CDR2 YFSETQ. The CDR3 sequence is CASRSVTGADTEAFF. In DNA, the CDR3 is TGCGCCAGCAGATCTGTCACAGGGGCGGACACTGAAGCTTTCTTT. Full variable domain (outside the CDR3, taken from reference TRBV5-1 and TRBJ1-1): KAGVTQTPRYLIKTRGQQVTLSCSPISGHRSVSWYQQTPGQGLQFLFEYFSETQRNKGNFPGRFSGRQFSNSRSEMNVSTLELGDSALYLCASRSVTGADTEAFFGQGTRLTVV.

This sequence joins TRBV7-2 and TRBJ1-1, with TRBD1 matching over 9 bases. J gave up 6 bases and V 3 bases, and 11 bases lay outside the gene matches. Germline CDR1 is SGHTA and CDR2 is FQGNSA. There are 16 residues in the CDR3. The CDR3 loop is CASSFHRGQMSPEAFF. CDR3 coding DNA: TGTGCCAGCAGCTTCCACAGGGGGCAGATGAGCCCTGAAGCTTTCTTT.

The J gene is TRBJ2-7, the V gene TRBV4-3; D is perhaps TRBD2 (5 bases). V lost 5 bases to trimming and J lost 6 bases, with 17 bases between them. CDR3 size: 14 residues. Germline-derived CDR1 and CDR2 are LGHNA and YSLEER. The CDR3 DNA sequence: TGCGCCAGCAGCGAACTAGGAGTCAGTCGCGAGCAGTACTTC. It codes for CASSELGVSREQYF.

The J gene is TRBJ1-1, the V gene TRBV30; maybe TRBD1 (5 bases). From germline, CDR1 is GTSNPN and CDR2 SVGIG (reference sequence). The CDR3 loop spans 13 amino acids. Between the trimmed V and J ends, which lost 5 bases and 1 base, there was a span of 11 bases. The CDR3 is CAWGGLGNTEAFF. CDR3 coding DNA: TGTGCCTGGGGGGGACTGGGGAACACTGAAGCTTTCTTT.